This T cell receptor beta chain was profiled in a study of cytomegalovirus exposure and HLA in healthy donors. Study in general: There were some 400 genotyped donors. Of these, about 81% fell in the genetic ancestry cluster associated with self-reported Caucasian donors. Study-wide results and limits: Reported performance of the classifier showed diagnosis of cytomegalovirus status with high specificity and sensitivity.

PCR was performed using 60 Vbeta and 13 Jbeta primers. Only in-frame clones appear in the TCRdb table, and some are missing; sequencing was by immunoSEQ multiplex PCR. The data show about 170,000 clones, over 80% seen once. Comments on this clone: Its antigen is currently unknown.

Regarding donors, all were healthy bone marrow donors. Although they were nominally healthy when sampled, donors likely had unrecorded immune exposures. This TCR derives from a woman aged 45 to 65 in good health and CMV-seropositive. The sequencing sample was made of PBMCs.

The chain's CDR3 is CASSLGGTGLTYEQYF. CDR3 DNA sequence: TGTGCCAGCAGCTTAGGGGGGACAGGGTTGACGTACGAGCAGTACTTC. The chain has TRBV7-2 and TRBJ2-7; 9 positions match TRBD1. The CDR3 extends over 16 amino acids. Germline loops: CDR1 SGHTA, CDR2 FQGNSA. Trimming at V came to 1 base and at J to 4 bases, leaving 8 bases not matched to a gene.